This is a list of T cell receptor beta chains from one sample in a study of blood T cells in healthy people across ages. TCRdb reanalysed the 5' RACE reads using MiXCR and keeps one entry per CDR3 protein. The top ten clones hold around a quarter of a sample with approximately 830,000 distinct CDR3 sequences, about 59% of them seen once. Sequencing was done on a sample of blood. The receptors originated from a man younger than 40 in good health. Both conserved end residues are part of each CDR3. The order of the fields is CDR3 DNA, CDR3 protein, V gene, J gene, D gene, clone size. D genes are given only for firm matches. The size field is filled for only some rows; it gives once, few, many or a size class.

CDR3nt: TGCAGCGTTGAAGGGGGAGTCTCCGGAGGCACAGATGCGCAGTATTTT
CDR3aa: CSVEGGVSGGTDAQYF
v_gene: TRBV29-1
j_gene: TRBJ2-3
d_gene: -
abundance: -

CDR3nt: TGTGCCAGCACCTGGACTAGCGGAGCAGATACGCAGTATTTT
CDR3aa: CASTWTSGADTQYF
v_gene: TRBV6-6
j_gene: TRBJ2-3
d_gene: TRBD2
abundance: few

CDR3nt: TGCACCAGCAGCTGGGCTGTCGATTCACCCCTCCACTTT
CDR3aa: CTSSWAVDSPLHF
v_gene: TRBV5-1
j_gene: TRBJ1-6
d_gene: -
abundance: -

CDR3nt: TGCAGCGTTGAAAGGGGAGGATGGACGGGACAGGGAGGCAATGAGCAGTTCTTC
CDR3aa: CSVERGGWTGQGGNEQFF
v_gene: TRBV29-1
j_gene: TRBJ2-1
d_gene: TRBD1
abundance: -

CDR3nt: TGTGCCAGCAGCTTGGCCACCGGGACAGGGATGTTAGCGGGCATGACTTTCTTT
CDR3aa: CASSLATGTGMLAGMTFF
v_gene: TRBV7-9
j_gene: TRBJ1-1
d_gene: TRBD1
abundance: -

CDR3nt: TGTGCCAGCAGCCCTCGTGAGGCGGGGACACAAGAGACCCAGTACTTC
CDR3aa: CASSPREAGTQETQYF
v_gene: TRBV11-1
j_gene: TRBJ2-5
d_gene: -
abundance: -

CDR3nt: TGTGCCATCAGTACTCCTAGCGAGCAGTTCTTC
CDR3aa: CAISTPSEQFF
v_gene: TRBV10-3
j_gene: TRBJ2-1
d_gene: -
abundance: many

CDR3nt: TGCGCCAGCAGCCAAGATCGTGGATCCAGGGATGGCTACACCTTC
CDR3aa: CASSQDRGSRDGYTF
v_gene: TRBV4-3
j_gene: TRBJ1-2
d_gene: -
abundance: -

CDR3nt: TGTGCCAGCAGCTTAGCCGGGACTAGCGGGGGGGCCCCCCACAATGAGCAGTTCTTC
CDR3aa: CASSLAGTSGGAPHNEQFF
v_gene: TRBV11-3
j_gene: TRBJ2-1
d_gene: TRBD2
abundance: -

CDR3nt: TGCAGTGCTAGGACGGCTGGGGCCAACGTCCTGACTTTC
CDR3aa: CSARTAGANVLTF
v_gene: TRBV20-1
j_gene: TRBJ2-6
d_gene: -
abundance: -

CDR3nt: TGTGCCAGCAGCCAAGTCTCCGGGACTTACAATGAGCAGTTCTTC
CDR3aa: CASSQVSGTYNEQFF
v_gene: TRBV3-1
j_gene: TRBJ2-1
d_gene: -
abundance: -

CDR3nt: TGCAGTGCTAGAGGGACTAGCGGGTTCCAAAATACGCAGTATTTT
CDR3aa: CSARGTSGFQNTQYF
v_gene: TRBV20-1
j_gene: TRBJ2-3
d_gene: TRBD2
abundance: -

CDR3nt: TGTGCCAGCAGCTCCGTCGGGACAGTCAATGAGCAGTTCTTC
CDR3aa: CASSSVGTVNEQFF
v_gene: TRBV7-2
j_gene: TRBJ2-1
d_gene: TRBD1
abundance: -

CDR3nt: TGCAGTGCTCCCGCCCTAGCGGGGGAAGAGACCCAGTACTTC
CDR3aa: CSAPALAGEETQYF
v_gene: TRBV20-1
j_gene: TRBJ2-5
d_gene: TRBD2
abundance: -

CDR3nt: TGTGCCAGCAGCCAAGTCCCGGGACAGGGAAGCTCACCCCTCCACTTT
CDR3aa: CASSQVPGQGSSPLHF
v_gene: TRBV3-1
j_gene: TRBJ1-6
d_gene: TRBD1
abundance: few

CDR3nt: TGTGCCAGCAGTTACTCCAGGGCGGGACTAGCGACAGACACAGATACGCAGTATTTT
CDR3aa: CASSYSRAGLATDTDTQYF
v_gene: TRBV6-2/TRBV6-3
j_gene: TRBJ2-3
d_gene: TRBD2
abundance: -

CDR3nt: TGTGCCAGCAGTCCTCTAGCGGGGGGGCCGGGTGAGCAGTTCTTC
CDR3aa: CASSPLAGGPGEQFF
v_gene: TRBV6-5
j_gene: TRBJ2-1
d_gene: TRBD2
abundance: few

CDR3nt: TGCAGTGCTAGACAGGTCGCCGGATATGGCTACACCTTC
CDR3aa: CSARQVAGYGYTF
v_gene: TRBV20-1
j_gene: TRBJ1-2
d_gene: -
abundance: -

CDR3nt: TGCGCCAGCAGCCCATTAGGGGGCGGGAATCCCTCCTACGAGCAGTACTTC
CDR3aa: CASSPLGGGNPSYEQYF
v_gene: TRBV5-1
j_gene: TRBJ2-7
d_gene: -
abundance: few

CDR3nt: TGTGCCAGCAGTGAGAGTAGGACAGCTTATAATTCACCCCTCCACTTT
CDR3aa: CASSESRTAYNSPLHF
v_gene: TRBV2
j_gene: TRBJ1-6
d_gene: -
abundance: few

CDR3nt: TGTGCCAGCAGCTTAGTGGCAGGGGACGACTACGAGCAGTACTTC
CDR3aa: CASSLVAGDDYEQYF
v_gene: TRBV7-2
j_gene: TRBJ2-7
d_gene: -
abundance: -

CDR3nt: TGTGCCACCAGCACTGGGGGGGCCATCTACGAGCAGTACTTC
CDR3aa: CATSTGGAIYEQYF
v_gene: TRBV15
j_gene: TRBJ2-7
d_gene: -
abundance: -

CDR3nt: TGTGCCAGCAGTCAGACAGGGCATCCCTACAATGAGCAGTTCTTC
CDR3aa: CASSQTGHPYNEQFF
v_gene: TRBV9
j_gene: TRBJ2-1
d_gene: TRBD1
abundance: -

CDR3nt: TGTGCCAGCAGCTTAGGATATCGGGGGCGCAATGAAAAACTGTTTTTT
CDR3aa: CASSLGYRGRNEKLFF
v_gene: TRBV7-2
j_gene: TRBJ1-4
d_gene: -
abundance: few

CDR3nt: TGTGCCAGCAGCCCGCCCTATCTATCGGACGGAGACTCTGGGGCCAACGTCCTGACTTTC
CDR3aa: CASSPPYLSDGDSGANVLTF
v_gene: TRBV13
j_gene: TRBJ2-6
d_gene: -
abundance: -

CDR3nt: TGTGCCACCAGCTCCCTCTACACAGATACGCAGTATTTT
CDR3aa: CATSSLYTDTQYF
v_gene: TRBV15
j_gene: TRBJ2-3
d_gene: -
abundance: -

CDR3nt: TGTGCCAGCAGCAAGACAGGGTCGTTCTACGAGCAGTACTTC
CDR3aa: CASSKTGSFYEQYF
v_gene: TRBV5-5
j_gene: TRBJ2-7
d_gene: TRBD1
abundance: -

CDR3nt: TGCAGTGCTAGAGGGTTGAGGCGGGGGATGCACAATGAGCAGTTCTTC
CDR3aa: CSARGLRRGMHNEQFF
v_gene: TRBV20-1
j_gene: TRBJ2-1
d_gene: TRBD2
abundance: -

CDR3nt: TGTGCCAGCAGTACGGACAGGGAAGTCTACGAGCAGTACTTC
CDR3aa: CASSTDREVYEQYF
v_gene: TRBV6-2/TRBV6-3
j_gene: TRBJ2-7
d_gene: TRBD1
abundance: few

CDR3nt: TGTGCCAGCAGCGTTTCAGTGGGCGGGCAGTACTTC
CDR3aa: CASSVSVGGQYF
v_gene: TRBV12-3/TRBV12-4
j_gene: TRBJ2-7
d_gene: -
abundance: -

CDR3nt: TGTGCCACCAGCAGAGGACTGAGTGGGGAGCACGAGCAGTACTTC
CDR3aa: CATSRGLSGEHEQYF
v_gene: TRBV15
j_gene: TRBJ2-7
d_gene: -
abundance: once

CDR3nt: TGTGCCAGCAGTGAAGAACGGGGGACCTACAATGAGCAGTTCTTC
CDR3aa: CASSEERGTYNEQFF
v_gene: TRBV2
j_gene: TRBJ2-1
d_gene: -
abundance: few

CDR3nt: TGTGCCAGCAGCTTAGTCGGGGTCGGACAGGGGGCAACTGAAGCTTTCTTT
CDR3aa: CASSLVGVGQGATEAFF
v_gene: TRBV7-3
j_gene: TRBJ1-1
d_gene: TRBD1
abundance: few

CDR3nt: TGTGCCAGCAGTTTGGGCGGGGTCACAGATACGCAGTATTTT
CDR3aa: CASSLGGVTDTQYF
v_gene: TRBV5-1
j_gene: TRBJ2-3
d_gene: -
abundance: few

CDR3nt: TGTGCCAGCAAACCGACTAGCGGGGCTGAGACCCAGTACTTC
CDR3aa: CASKPTSGAETQYF
v_gene: TRBV2
j_gene: TRBJ2-5
d_gene: TRBD2
abundance: -

CDR3nt: TGTGCCAGCAGTTACGGAGACCGACCTGAGCAGTACTTC
CDR3aa: CASSYGDRPEQYF
v_gene: TRBV6-2/TRBV6-3
j_gene: TRBJ2-7
d_gene: -
abundance: -

CDR3nt: TGCAGTGCGGTGGGGGCCCAAGAGACCCAGTACTTC
CDR3aa: CSAVGAQETQYF
v_gene: TRBV20-1
j_gene: TRBJ2-5
d_gene: -
abundance: -

CDR3nt: TGTGCCAGCAGCTTGGGCCAGGGTTTCGATGGCTACACCTTC
CDR3aa: CASSLGQGFDGYTF
v_gene: TRBV5-6
j_gene: TRBJ1-2
d_gene: -
abundance: many

CDR3nt: TGTGCCAGCAGCCGACGGGAGGCCAACGTCCTGACTTTC
CDR3aa: CASSRREANVLTF
v_gene: TRBV7-9
j_gene: TRBJ2-6
d_gene: -
abundance: -

CDR3nt: TGTGCCATCAGCGCGCAGGGGGTCTCTGGGGCCAACGTCCTGACTTTC
CDR3aa: CAISAQGVSGANVLTF
v_gene: TRBV10-3
j_gene: TRBJ2-6
d_gene: TRBD1
abundance: few

CDR3nt: TGTGCCAGCAGGAGTAACCCGGACAGGGTTGGCGAGCAGTACTTC
CDR3aa: CASRSNPDRVGEQYF
v_gene: TRBV2
j_gene: TRBJ2-7
d_gene: TRBD1
abundance: -

CDR3nt: TGCGCCAGCAGCCAAGAAAGCGGGGGGATCACAGATACGCAGTATTTT
CDR3aa: CASSQESGGITDTQYF
v_gene: TRBV4-3
j_gene: TRBJ2-3
d_gene: TRBD2
abundance: -